This T cell receptor (beta chain) was recovered during a study of T cells after yellow fever vaccination. Background on the study: Fractions of low cell number were prepared using SMART-Seq v4 Ultra Low Input. Study findings and constraints: Among primary-vaccination clones, most reappeared after the booster, at around 97% for CD4 and around 91% for CD8. Weaker in magnitude, the secondary response showed a faster peak on day 5 versus 15.

Notes on this clonotype: Antigen: not known.

By 5'RACE template switching, TCR cDNA was produced, with a universal primer site and UMIs added in the process. TCRdb analysed the 5' RACE reads with MiXCR anew, one entry per CDR3 protein. The sample yields roughly 250,000 distinct CDR3 sequences, 10% to 15% seen once. Sequenced material: CD4+ T cells sorted from PBMCs, taken 45 days after the yellow fever booster vaccination. The TCR originated in a man under 40 who received the YFV17D yellow fever vaccine.

In DNA, the CDR3 is TGTGCCAGTAATAGCGGCACCGGGGAGCTGTTTTTT. This codes for CASNSGTGELFF. The rearrangement uses TRBV28 and TRBJ2-2, with D maybe TRBD2 (6 bases). Germline lookup yields CDR1 MDHEN and CDR2 SYDVKM. V was pared by 9 bases and J by 4 bases, with 9 bases between. The CDR3 extends over 12 amino acids.